Below are 30 T cell receptor beta chains sequenced from a single sample in a study of T cells in Graves' hyperthyroidism and ophthalmopathy. Amplification targeted TCR beta CDR3 regions from RNA transcripts. When the TCR CDR3 underwent first-round RT-PCR, the HTBI primer set was used. One entry per CDR3 protein, called by TCRdb with MiXCR from the multiplex PCR reads. Of about 330,000 distinct CDR3 sequences listed, about 13% are singletons. The sequenced sample was blood. These receptors all come from a middle-aged woman with Graves' ophthalmopathy.

This clonotype was detected a few times. The junction and the germline gene differ at one end; a read error may be behind it. This chain joins TRBV28 and TRBJ1-2, with a tentative D call TRBD1 (6 bases). This CDR3 comprises 16 residues. Looked up from germline, CDR1 is MDHEN and CDR2 is SYDVKM. The CDR3: CACSIKAGAPYYGYTF. In nucleotides, the CDR3 is TGTGCCTGCAGTATTAAAGCAGGGGCGCCATACTATGGCTACACCTTC.

This clonotype was counted a few times. The chain carries TRBV2 and TRBJ2-5, with D tentatively TRBD2 (6 bases). Per germline, CDR1 SNHLY and CDR2 FYNNEI. V was shortened by 1 base and J by 14 bases, with 11 bases between the two germline ends. The CDR3 runs to 11 residues. CDR3 sequence: CASSEGDGLYF. The CDR3 DNA reads as TGTGCCAGCAGTGAAGGGGACGGACTATACTTC.

The chain has TRBV5-6 and TRBJ2-7; tentative D call: TRBD2 (5 bases). The CDR3 covers 15 residues. The germline V gene has CDR1 SGHDT and CDR2 YYEEEE. The V end was cut by 4 bases, the J end by 5 bases, with 19 bases between. CDR3 in amino acids: CASSILTMSGDEQYF. The CDR3 nucleotides are TGTGCCAGCAGCATCCTAACAATGTCCGGGGACGAGCAGTACTTC.

This clonotype was counted ten times or more. The chain carries TRBV2 and TRBJ1-6; D possibly corresponds to TRBD1 (5 bases). The CDR3 runs 15 residues. V was trimmed by 3 bases and J by 7 bases, leaving 13 bases between them. Looked up from germline, CDR1 is SNHLY and CDR2 is FYNNEI. CDR3 in amino acids: CASSEMGVKNSPLHF. CDR3 sequence (DNA): TGTGCCAGCAGTGAGATGGGGGTGAAAAATTCACCCCTCCACTTT.

J is TRBJ2-7 and V is TRBV30; weak D call: TRBD2 (6 bases). V was clipped by 0 bases and J by 3 bases, with 15 bases between them. The CDR3 contains 15 residues. Germline V gene sequence: CDR1 GTSNPN, CDR2 SVGIG (reference sequence). CDR3 amino acids: CAWSVLGGGSYEQYF. The CDR3 nucleotides read TGTGCCTGGAGTGTACTGGGGGGAGGTAGCTACGAGCAGTACTTC.

In this sample, this clonotype turned up a few times. The chain joins TRBV11-2 to TRBJ2-2; D might be TRBD2 (5 bases). CDR1 and CDR2 from the germline V gene are SGHAT and FQNNGV. The CDR3 runs to 17 residues. Trimming removed 4 bases from V and 0 bases from J, with 15 bases in between. CDR3 nucleotides: TGTGCCAGCAGCTCGGGAACTCGCAGCGCGAACACCGGGGAGCTGTTTTTT. Translated, it gives CASSSGTRSANTGELFF. The variable domain in full, completed from reference TRBV11-2 and TRBJ2-2, reads EAGVAQSPRYKIIEKRQSVAFWCNPISGHATLYWYQQILGQGPKLLIQFQNNGVVDDSQLPKDRFSAERLKGVDSTLKIQPAKLEDSAVYLCASSSGTRSANTGELFFGEGSRLTVL.

Many counts were recorded for this clonotype. CDR3 region: CASSHRGEGTYEQYF. The CDR3 DNA reads as TGTGCCAGCAGCCATCGGGGGGAGGGGACCTACGAGCAGTACTTC. V gene TRBV7-9 combines with J gene TRBJ2-7; 7 positions agree with TRBD2. The CDR3 is 15 residues long. V was pared by 5 bases and J by 2 bases, with 9 bases of the junction left unmatched. CDR1 SEHNR and CDR2 FQNEAQ come from the germline V gene (reference sequence). The variable domain in full, with the rest retrieved from reference TRBV7-9 and TRBJ2-7, is DTGVSQNPRHKITKRGQNVTFRCDPISEHNRLYWYRQTLGQGPEFLTYFQNEAQLEKSRLLSDRFSAERPKGSFSTLEIQRTEQGDSAMYLCASSHRGEGTYEQYFGPGTRLTVT.

This clonotype came up many times. CDR3 loop: CASSSALAAYNEQFF. DNA of the CDR3: TGTGCCAGCAGCTCAGCCCTGGCGGCCTACAATGAGCAGTTCTTC. The chain employs TRBV7-9 and TRBJ2-1; D not resolved. The CDR3 sequence is 15 residues long. Germline lookup yields CDR1 SEHNR and CDR2 FQNEAQ (reference sequence). Trimming left V 4 bases short and J 2 bases short, with 12 bases between.

This clonotype was seen ten or more times. This rearrangement joins TRBV12-3 or TRBV12-4 to TRBJ1-2, with TRBD1 matching over 11 bases. This CDR3 region has 14 residues. Trimming took 7 bases from V and 7 from J; bases not matched to a gene: 8. In DNA, the CDR3 is TGTGCCAGCAACTCGGACAGGGGGCTTGGTGGCTACACCTTC. Protein sequence: CASNSDRGLGGYTF.

This clonotype was seen at least ten times. This chain joins TRBV27 and TRBJ1-4; D not certain. CDR1 and CDR2 (germline): MNHEY, SMNVEV (reference sequence). CDR3 length: 11 residues. V lost 6 bases and J lost 11, with 10 bases in between. CDR3 loop: CASRGLKKLFF. CDR3 in DNA: TGTGCCAGCAGAGGGCTTAAGAAACTGTTTTTT.

This clonotype was found a few times. In DNA, the CDR3 is TGTGCCAGCTCCGGACTAGCGGGAGGTTCGGAGCAGTTCTTC. It codes for CASSGLAGGSEQFF. The chain recombines TRBV18 with TRBJ2-1, with 14 bases that match TRBD2. J lost 10 bases, V lost 6 bases, and 5 bases had no gene match. Germline CDR1 is KGHSH and CDR2 is LQKENI. The CDR3 consists of 14 residues.

The sample holds one count of this clonotype. The chain uses TRBV5-1 and TRBJ2-5, with D possibly TRBD2 on 6 matching bases. Trimming stripped 0 bases from V and 9 bases from J, with 15 bases between. This CDR3 region has 14 residues. Germline values: CDR1 SGHRS, CDR2 YFSETQ. This chain's CDR3 is CASSLGSGWEAQYF. The CDR3 DNA sequence: TGCGCCAGCAGCTTGGGTTCGGGCTGGGAGGCCCAGTACTTC.

This clonotype occurred many times. This sequence joins TRBV6-4 and TRBJ1-3; D uncertain. Trimming took off 4 bases at V and 2 bases at J, with 9 bases between the two ends. This CDR3 is built from 14 residues. Germline V lookup: CDR1 MRHNA, CDR2 SNTAGT. The CDR3 nucleotides read TGTGCCAGCAGTGCCGAAAGGCCTGGAAACACCATATATTTT. Translated, it gives CASSAERPGNTIYF.

Ten or more counts support this clonotype. This rearrangement joins TRBV2 to TRBJ2-3; perhaps TRBD2 as D (6 bases). The CDR3 spans 16 residues. The ends were cut back, 2 bases at V and 3 bases at J, with 15 bases in the middle. CDR1 and CDR2 from the germline V gene are SNHLY and FYNNEI. CDR3 sequence reads: CASSERSGVTTDTQYF. DNA of the CDR3: TGTGCCAGCAGTGAAAGATCGGGGGTTACGACAGATACGCAGTATTTT.

This clonotype was observed at least ten times. The chain employs TRBV7-9 and TRBJ2-3, with unresolved D. CDR3 size: 16 residues. Germline V CDR1 and CDR2: SEHNR, FQNEAQ (reference sequence). Trimming took off 1 base at V and 4 bases at J, with 15 bases between the two ends. The CDR3 bases are TGTGCCAGCAGCTTAGGGCGGACCCGGCGCGCAGATACGCAGTATTTT. Protein: CASSLGRTRRADTQYF.

This clonotype was seen a few times. This sequence joins TRBV5-6 and TRBJ2-7; D uncertain. CDR1 SGHDT and CDR2 YYEEEE come from the germline V gene. V lost 4 bases to trimming and J lost 6 bases, with 17 bases between them. The length of the CDR3 is 14 residues. CDR3 DNA: TGTGCCAGCAGCCGTGACTGGCTTGCGCGCGAGCAGTACTTC. Amino acids: CASSRDWLAREQYF.

Regarding this clonotype: Being one base from a much bigger clone, this may be a read error. The chain carries TRBV28 and TRBJ2-7; D unresolved. Germline loops: CDR1 MDHEN, CDR2 SYDVKM. This CDR3 is built from 11 residues. Written as DNA, the CDR3 is TGTGCCAGCAGGGGGTCGGACGAGCAGTGCTTC. Amino acid sequence: CASRGSDEQCF.

V is TRBV20-1 and J is TRBJ1-1, with D tentatively TRBD1 (6 bases). Germline V gene lookup returns CDR1 DFQATT and CDR2 SNEGSKA (reference sequence). Trimming took 6 bases from V and 1 from J, leaving 18 bases between them. The CDR3 is 15 residues long. This CDR3 reads CSAKRGANTNTEAFF. The DNA of the CDR3 is TGCAGTGCAAAACGGGGGGCCAACACGAACACTGAAGCTTTCTTT.

This clonotype occurred a few times. The chain recombines TRBV24-1 with TRBJ2-1; D is perhaps TRBD1 (5 bases). Germline V lookup: CDR1 KGHDR, CDR2 SFDVKD. Trimming cost V 3 bases and J 4 bases, with 12 bases left between them. This CDR3 region has 15 residues. CDR3 sequence (DNA): TGTGCCACCAGTGATGTAGGACAAAAGTACAATGAGCAGTTCTTC. This translates into CATSDVGQKYNEQFF.

This rearrangement joins TRBV7-9 to TRBJ2-7, with 12 positions matching TRBD1. J was trimmed by 5 bases and V by 5 bases; bases with no gene match: 4. CDR1 SEHNR and CDR2 FQNEAQ come from the germline V gene (reference sequence). This CDR3 is built from 14 residues. The CDR3 sequence: CASSRGDRGHEQYF. The CDR3 nucleotides read TGTGCCAGCAGCCGTGGGGACAGGGGGCACGAGCAGTACTTC.

This clonotype was counted ten times or more. The chain links TRBV28 to TRBJ1-1; no definite D call. This CDR3 region has 12 residues. CDR1 and CDR2 from the germline V gene are MDHEN and SYDVKM. The V end was cut by 6 bases, the J end by 2 bases, with 7 bases between. In nucleotides, the CDR3 is TGTGCCAGCAGACTACAAAACACTGAAGCTTTCTTT. This codes for CASRLQNTEAFF.

About this clonotype: A junction end diverges from the germline sequence, so it may reflect a read error. This chain links TRBV27 with TRBJ1-2; 7 bases align to TRBD1. CDR1 is MNHEY, CDR2 SMNVEV, per germline (reference sequence). CDR3 length equals 14 residues. CDR3 amino acids: CASSLSSGGYGCTF. CDR3 sequence (DNA): TGTGCCAGCAGTTTATCGTCAGGGGGTTATGGCTGCACCTTC.

At least ten counts were recorded for this clonotype. The V and J genes are TRBV10-3 and TRBJ1-1; D is ambiguous. From germline, CDR1 is ENHRY and CDR2 SYGVKD. The CDR3 is 14 residues long. V was cut by 10 bases and J by 1 base, with 16 bases left in between. DNA for the CDR3: TGTGCCACTAGCGGCGCAGCCCCGAACACTGAAGCTTTCTTT. It yields the protein CATSGAAPNTEAFF.

Many counts were recorded for this clonotype. The chain links TRBV2 to TRBJ2-7; 7 nucleotides agree with TRBD1. This CDR3 has 13 residues. Losses at the gene ends were 6 bases for V and 2 bases for J; bases not matched to a gene: 4. Germline assignment: CDR1 SNHLY and CDR2 FYNNEI. CDR3 amino acids: CASSYQGAYEQYF. The DNA of the CDR3 is TGTGCCAGCAGCTATCAGGGGGCCTACGAGCAGTACTTC.

Concerning this clonotype: The final CDR3 position lacks the conserved phenylalanine or tryptophan, pointing to a likely read error. The chain employs TRBV27 and TRBJ1-6; D gene ambiguous. The CDR3 is 14 residues long. Germline CDR1 and CDR2: MNHEY and SMNVEV (reference sequence). The V end lost 3 bases, the J end lost 5 bases, and 8 bases lay between the germline ends. CDR3 in amino acids: CASSFRDHNSPLHL. The CDR3 nucleotides read TGTGCCAGCAGTTTCCGGGATCATAATTCACCCCTCCACCTT.

In its sample, this clonotype was seen many times. The chain carries TRBV27 and TRBJ2-1; D unresolved. CDR1 MNHEY and CDR2 SMNVEV come from the germline V gene (reference sequence). CDR3 length: 15 residues. Trimming pared 4 bases from V and 0 bases from J, leaving 10 bases between. The CDR3 DNA reads TGTGCCAGCAGTTCTAGTAGGAGCTCCTACAATGAGCAGTTCTTC. This gives the protein CASSSSRSSYNEQFF.

CDR3: CASSLAAEDSRGGTF. The DNA for the CDR3 is TGTGCCAGCAGCTTAGCAGCGGAGGACAGCCGCGGAGGCACCTTC. The chain links TRBV13 to TRBJ1-2, with D possibly matching TRBD1 (6 bases). The V end was cut by 1 base, the J end by 13 bases, with 22 bases between. The germline CDR1 and CDR2 sequences are PRHDT and FYEKMQ (reference sequence). The CDR3 consists of 15 residues.

This clonotype has at least ten counts. CDR3 sequence reads: CSTVRGEQYF. For the CDR3, the DNA is TGCAGTACCGTACGTGGCGAGCAGTACTTC. The gene calls are TRBV20-1 and TRBJ2-7, with unresolved D. Trimming stripped 8 bases from V and 6 bases from J, with 11 bases between. CDR1 and CDR2 (germline): DFQATT, SNEGSKA (reference sequence). This CDR3 is built from 10 residues.

The sample holds many counts of this clonotype. At one end, the junction sequence differs from germline, possibly due to a read error. The rearrangement uses TRBV28 and TRBJ1-1; D not resolved. This CDR3 is 12 amino acids long. Germline CDR1 MDHEN, CDR2 SYDVKM. The CDR3 reads CASRLVDTEAFF. The CDR3 DNA reads TGTGCCAGCCGTTTGGTGGACACTGAAGCTTTCTTT. Full variable domain (remainder filled in from reference TRBV28 and TRBJ1-1): DVKVTQSSRYLVKRTGEKVFLECVQDMDHENMFWYRQDPGLGLRLIYFSYDVKMKEKGDIPEGYSVSREKKERFSLILESASTNQTSMYLCASRLVDTEAFFGQGTRLTVV.

This chain uses TRBV10-3 with TRBJ2-3; 12 bases line up with TRBD2. Germline CDR1 is ENHRY and CDR2 is SYGVKD. V was pared by 4 bases and J by 4 bases, with 3 bases of the junction left unmatched. The CDR3 is made up of 15 amino acids. The CDR3 coding sequence is TGTGCCATCAGTGGGACTAGCGGGATGGCAGATACGCAGTATTTT. It specifies CAISGTSGMADTQYF.